These 32 T cell receptor beta chains came from one sample sequenced in a study of cytomegalovirus exposure and HLA in healthy donors. The primer mix had 60 Vbeta and 13 Jbeta primers. The protocol was immunoSEQ multiplex PCR, while the TCRdb copy is restricted to in-frame clones and leaves out a portion. This table holds around 170,000 clones, about 72% found once. The material sequenced was PBMCs. Receptors were obtained from a girl aged 10-17 years in good health and CMV-seronegative.

The chain employs TRBV5-1 and TRBJ2-3, with 11 nucleotides matching TRBD2. Germline-derived CDR1 and CDR2 are SGHRS and YFSETQ. The CDR3 has 15 amino acids. V lost 8 bases to trimming and J lost 1 base; unmatched junction nucleotides: 6. CDR3 sequence reads: CASSELAGGTDTQYF. In nucleotides, the CDR3 is TGCGCCAGTAGCGAACTAGCGGGGGGCACAGATACGCAGTATTTT.

The chain links TRBV29-1 to TRBJ1-1; D is unclear. The CDR3 runs 11 residues. Germline lookup yields CDR1 SQVTM and CDR2 ANQGSEA. V lost 5 bases to trimming and J lost 6 bases, with 10 bases between them. The DNA of the CDR3 is TGCAGCGTTTTTCTCCGGGCTGAAGCTTTCTTT. It is translated as CSVFLRAEAFF.

The chain is built from TRBV29-1 and TRBJ2-2, with 9 bases lining up with TRBD2. Germline V gene data show CDR1 as SQVTM and CDR2 as ANQGSEA. CDR3 length equals 13 residues. The trim removed 7 bases at V and 7 bases at J, leaving 7 bases unmatched. The DNA for the CDR3 is TGCAGCGCCTGGACTAGCGCGGGCGGGGAGCTGTTTTTT. Translated, it gives CSAWTSAGGELFF.

As DNA, the CDR3 is TGTGCCTGGAGTGTACAGGACATCGCAGCTAGCTACACCTTC. This codes for CAWSVQDIAASYTF. This chain links TRBV30 with TRBJ1-2; D may be TRBD1 (5 bases). CDR1 is GTSNPN and CDR2 is SVGIG in the germline V gene (reference sequence). Trimming left V 0 bases short and J 9 bases short, with 17 bases between. This CDR3 contains 14 residues.

This clone was seen once. The chain uses TRBV1 and TRBJ1-2; TRBD1 reflects the table's D call only, with no check against the DNA. TRBV1 is listed as a pseudogene. This CDR3 has 16 amino acids. This chain's CDR3 is CTSSQPDRRANYGYTF. The CDR3 nucleotides are TGCACCAGCAGCCAACCTGACAGGCGAGCAAACTATGGCTACACCTTC.

The DNA for the CDR3 is TGTGCCACCACCCCCGCGCAGGGATCCACAGATACGCAGTATTTT. Translated: CATTPAQGSTDTQYF. The chain carries TRBV10-3 and TRBJ2-3; possibly TRBD1 for D (5 bases). The germline V gene encodes CDR1 ENHRY and CDR2 SYGVKD. The CDR3 loop spans 15 amino acids. Trimming shortened V by 10 bases and J by 2 bases, and 19 bases separated the two germline ends.

This clone has a single count. The J gene is TRBJ1-2, the V gene TRBV5-6, with D possibly matching TRBD1 (6 bases). From germline, CDR1 is SGHDT and CDR2 YYEEEE. Trimming pared 4 bases from V and 3 bases from J, leaving 10 bases between. The CDR3 has 13 amino acids. CDR3 coding DNA: TGTGCCAGCAGCCAGACAGGATACTATGGCTACACCTTC. Translating it yields CASSQTGYYGYTF.

This clone was recorded once. The V and J genes are TRBV2 and TRBJ1-1, with D maybe TRBD1 (5 bases). Germline V gives CDR1 SNHLY, CDR2 FYNNEI. This CDR3 comprises 11 residues. V was pared by 11 bases and J by 7 bases, with 14 bases between. CDR3 sequence (DNA): TGTGCCGAGGGGCGGGGGAGTGAAGCTTTCTTT. Amino acids: CAEGRGSEAFF. Filled out from reference TRBV2 and TRBJ1-1, the complete variable domain reads EPEVTQTPSHQVTQMGQEVILRCVPISNHLYFYWYRQILGQKVEFLVSFYNNEISEKSEIFDDQFSVERPDGSNFTLKIRSTKLEDSAMYFCAEGRGSEAFFGQGTRLTVV.

This clone was counted between two and nine times. The chain uses TRBV6-6 and TRBJ2-2; maybe TRBD1 (6 bases). Between the trimmed V and J ends, which lost 11 bases and 2 bases, there was a span of 21 bases. CDR1 is MNHNY and CDR2 is SVGAGI in the germline V gene (reference sequence). This CDR3 is 16 amino acids long. CDR3 sequence (DNA): TGTGCCGTGCCTGGCTCAGGGGCATCAAACACCGGGGAGCTGTTTTTT. This codes for CAVPGSGASNTGELFF.

The chain employs TRBV10-2 and TRBJ1-2; D is undetermined. This CDR3 region has 12 residues. The V gene lost 6 bases and the J gene lost 5 bases, with 10 bases spanning the gap. Germline V gene sequence: CDR1 WSHSY, CDR2 SAAADI. CDR3 protein: CASRDGKYGYTF. CDR3 coding DNA: TGCGCCAGCAGAGACGGGAAATATGGCTACACCTTC.

This sequence joins TRBV4-1 and TRBJ2-7, with 10 nucleotides matching TRBD1. Looked up from germline, CDR1 is MGHRA and CDR2 is YSYEKL. J gave up 6 bases and V 1 base, and 3 bases lay outside the gene matches. The CDR3 length is 14 residues. The CDR3 sequence is CASSQVGQGREQYF. In nucleotides, the CDR3 is TGCGCCAGCAGCCAAGTGGGACAGGGGCGCGAGCAGTACTTC.

The gene calls are TRBV27 and TRBJ2-1; perhaps TRBD2 as D (5 bases). The CDR3 loop spans 15 amino acids. V was cut by 6 bases and J by 1 base, with 13 bases left in between. CDR1 and CDR2 (germline): MNHEY, SMNVEV (reference sequence). The CDR3 nucleotides are TGTGCCAGCAGCTTCGGGGATGGGTCCTACAATGAGCAGTTCTTC. Encoded protein: CASSFGDGSYNEQFF.

V usage is TRBV7-2 and J usage is TRBJ1-1, with D perhaps matching TRBD1 (5 bases). The length of the CDR3 is 14 residues. Germline assignment: CDR1 SGHTA and CDR2 FQGNSA. Trimming cost V 5 bases and J 3 bases, with 13 bases left between them. CDR3 in DNA: TGTGCCAGCAGCCGTGGGGGGATCGACACTGAAGCTTTCTTT. Translated: CASSRGGIDTEAFF.

This clone has only a few counts. The chain couples TRBV7-9 to TRBJ2-7, with D perhaps TRBD1 (6 bases). CDR1 SEHNR and CDR2 FQNEAQ come from the germline V gene (reference sequence). Trimming took off 0 bases at V and 0 bases at J, with 9 bases between the two ends. The CDR3 totals 15 residues. DNA for the CDR3: TGTGCCAGCAGCTTAGCCAGGGGTATCTCCTACGAGCAGTACTTC. Protein sequence: CASSLARGISYEQYF. Full variable domain (rest looked up from reference TRBV7-9 and TRBJ2-7): DTGVSQNPRHKITKRGQNVTFRCDPISEHNRLYWYRQTLGQGPEFLTYFQNEAQLEKSRLLSDRFSAERPKGSFSTLEIQRTEQGDSAMYLCASSLARGISYEQYFGPGTRLTVT.

The chain uses TRBV27 and TRBJ2-5; 12 nucleotides match TRBD2. Germline V lookup: CDR1 MNHEY, CDR2 SMNVEV (reference sequence). V was pared by 8 bases and J by 4 bases, with 8 bases of the junction left unmatched. There are 15 residues in the CDR3. The CDR3: CASRTLAGGLETQYF. CDR3 sequence (DNA): TGTGCCAGCCGCACCCTAGCGGGGGGGCTAGAGACCCAGTACTTC.

V and J are TRBV5-4 and TRBJ2-3, with D perhaps TRBD2 (6 bases). CDR1 is SGHNT, CDR2 YYREEE, per germline (reference sequence). The CDR3 has 15 residues. V was shortened by 0 bases and J by 7 bases, with 15 bases between the two germline ends. CDR3 DNA sequence: TGTGCCAGCAGCTTGGTAGGGGTCGGGGGACATACGCAGTATTTT. Translated, it gives CASSLVGVGGHTQYF. The full variable domain, with the rest looked up from reference TRBV5-4 and TRBJ2-3, is ETGVTQSPTHLIKTRGQQVTLRCSSQSGHNTVSWYQQALGQGPQFIFQYYREEENGRGNFPPRFSGLQFPNYSSELNVNALELDDSALYLCASSLVGVGGHTQYFGPGTRLTVL.

The chain carries TRBV4-1 and TRBJ2-5, with 10 bases lining up with TRBD2. Germline CDR1 is MGHRA and CDR2 is YSYEKL. The CDR3 sequence is 20 residues long. V lost 0 bases and J lost 1; bases outside the gene matches: 14. Written as DNA, the CDR3 is TGCGCCAGCAGCCAAGATGGCCTAGCGGGGGCCGGGGGCCGCCAAGAGACCCAGTACTTC. It codes for CASSQDGLAGAGGRQETQYF.

V gene TRBV5-1 combines with J gene TRBJ2-1; 10 positions match TRBD2. Germline V CDR1 and CDR2: SGHRS, YFSETQ. CDR3 size: 15 residues. The trim removed 3 bases at V and 7 bases at J, leaving 7 bases unmatched. The CDR3 nucleotides are TGCGCCAGCAGCTCTATAGCGGGGGGTCAAAATGAGCAGTTCTTC. Translating it yields CASSSIAGGQNEQFF.

The V and J genes are TRBV9 and TRBJ2-3; TRBD1 matches at 9 bases. There are 15 residues in the CDR3. V lost 0 bases and J lost 4; bases outside the gene matches: 3. The V gene's germline CDR1 is SGDLS and CDR2 YYNGEE. The chain's CDR3 is CASSVDRGQADTQYF. CDR3 nucleotides: TGTGCCAGCAGCGTAGACAGGGGGCAAGCAGATACGCAGTATTTT.

The J gene is TRBJ1-3, the V gene TRBV14, with D possibly TRBD1 on 5 matching bases. V was cut by 5 bases and J by 0 bases, with 11 bases left in between. CDR1 SGHDN and CDR2 FVKESK come from the germline V gene. This CDR3 has 15 residues. The CDR3 here is CASSFGGGSGNTIYF. CDR3 bases: TGTGCCAGCAGCTTCGGCGGGGGCTCTGGAAACACCATATATTTT.

This sequence joins TRBV12-5 and TRBJ1-1, with TRBD1 matching over 7 bases. Germline V gene sequence: CDR1 LGHNT, CDR2 FRNRAP. This CDR3 has 13 amino acids. After removal of 6 bases from V and 6 bases from J, the junction contained 7 bases not matched to a gene. DNA of the CDR3: TGTGCTAGTGGCCAAGACAGGGTTGCTGAAGCTTTCTTT. Translation: CASGQDRVAEAFF.

This sequence joins TRBV5-5 and TRBJ1-2; the D is unclear. Per the germline V gene, CDR1 is SGHKS and CDR2 is YYEKEE (reference sequence). This CDR3 has 14 amino acids. Trimming shortened V by 4 bases and J by 4 bases, and 14 bases separated the two germline ends. The CDR3 region is CASSLTTLSYGYTF. Written as DNA, the CDR3 is TGTGCCAGCAGCCTGACTACCCTAAGCTATGGCTACACCTTC.

The chain carries TRBV6-4 and TRBJ2-1; tentative D call: TRBD2 (7 bases). This CDR3 is built from 15 residues. CDR1 is MRHNA and CDR2 is SNTAGT in the germline V gene. The V and J ends lost 4 bases and 4 bases respectively, with 14 bases between them. CDR3 in DNA: TGTGCCAGCAGTGCTGAGGGGGGAGGGTACAATGAGCAGTTCTTC. Protein product: CASSAEGGGYNEQFF.

The V call is TRBV7-3, the J call TRBJ2-1; D possibly corresponds to TRBD2 (5 bases). The CDR3 length is 13 residues. Deletions cut 8 bases from V and 9 bases from J, with 17 bases between. Per the germline V gene, CDR1 is SGHTA and CDR2 is FQGTGA. Here the CDR3 DNA reads TGTGCCAGCTCGGACCAACGGGATAGTGAGCAGTTCTTC. Its translation is CASSDQRDSEQFF.

The genes are TRBV6-5 and TRBJ1-6; no reliable D call. In germline, CDR1 is MNHEY, CDR2 SVGAGI. The CDR3 is made up of 14 amino acids. Trimming stripped 2 bases from V and 7 bases from J, with 9 bases between. The CDR3 reads CASSYEVVNSPLHF. In DNA, the CDR3 is TGTGCCAGCAGTTACGAGGTAGTGAATTCACCCCTCCACTTT.

The gene calls are TRBV6-1 and TRBJ2-2, with 8 bases identical to TRBD2. The CDR3 is made up of 15 amino acids. Trimming removed 7 bases from V and 4 bases from J; junction bases left unmatched: 8. Looked up from germline, CDR1 is MNHNS and CDR2 is SASEGT. The CDR3 loop reads CASTRAGAGTGELFF. CDR3 nucleotide sequence: TGTGCCAGCACCCGAGCGGGGGCAGGCACCGGGGAGCTGTTTTTT.

For the CDR3, the DNA is TGTGCCAGCAGCCCGGGACACGGGAACAATGAAAAACTGTTTTTT. It codes for CASSPGHGNNEKLFF. The chain links TRBV7-6 to TRBJ1-4; tentatively, D is TRBD1 (6 bases). The CDR3 has 15 residues. Trimming took off 5 bases at V and 5 bases at J, with 15 bases between the two ends. Germline V CDR1 and CDR2: SGHVS, FNYEAQ.

This clone was counted once. This sequence joins TRBV9 and TRBJ1-4; 7 bases are shared with TRBD1. With V trimmed by 3 bases and J by 8 bases, 7 bases remained unmatched. Looked up from germline, CDR1 is SGDLS and CDR2 is YYNGEE. This CDR3 region has 14 residues. The CDR3 region is CASSGGRGHEKLFF. CDR3 bases: TGTGCCAGCAGCGGGGGTAGGGGGCACGAAAAACTGTTTTTT.

V gene TRBV19 combines with J gene TRBJ2-1; TRBD1 aligns across 8 bases. Germline assignment: CDR1 LNHDA and CDR2 SQIVND (reference sequence). The CDR3 loop spans 15 amino acids. V dropped 3 bases and J dropped 7; count of bases not matched to a gene: 8. CDR3 loop: CASSIFQGARNEQFF. Here the CDR3 DNA reads TGTGCCAGTAGTATCTTCCAGGGGGCACGGAATGAGCAGTTCTTC. The complete variable domain, with remaining parts taken from reference TRBV19 and TRBJ2-1, reads DGGITQSPKYLFRKEGQNVTLSCEQNLNHDAMYWYRQDPGQGLRLIYYSQIVNDFQKGDIAEGYSVSREKKESFPLTVTSAQKNPTAFYLCASSIFQGARNEQFFGPGTRLTVL.

The chain combines TRBV30 with TRBJ1-2; D unclear. This CDR3 has 11 amino acids. Trimming left V 4 bases short and J 5 bases short, with 8 bases between. CDR1 and CDR2 from the germline V gene are GTSNPN and SVGIG (reference sequence). The CDR3 DNA follows: TGTGCCTGGACAAGCCTATATGGCTACACCTTC. Residues: CAWTSLYGYTF.

The chain joins TRBV7-7 to TRBJ1-4; 10 nucleotides match TRBD1. Germline loops: CDR1 SSHAT, CDR2 FNYEAQ (reference sequence). Trimming removed 6 bases from V and 8 bases from J; junction bases left unmatched: 3. The CDR3 has 13 amino acids. The CDR3 bases are TGTGCCAGCAGTAGGACAGGGGGGGAAAAACTGTTTTTT. Its translation is CASSRTGGEKLFF.

The J gene is TRBJ2-1, the V gene TRBV11-3, with 7 bases identical to TRBD1. The CDR3 runs to 15 residues. Germline V gene data show CDR1 as SGHNT and CDR2 as YENEEA. The trim removed 4 bases at V and 12 bases at J, leaving 15 bases unmatched. CDR3 DNA sequence: TGTGCCAGCAGCTCCCGGGACAGCGGTAATCAAGGGCAGTTCTTC. Protein: CASSSRDSGNQGQFF.